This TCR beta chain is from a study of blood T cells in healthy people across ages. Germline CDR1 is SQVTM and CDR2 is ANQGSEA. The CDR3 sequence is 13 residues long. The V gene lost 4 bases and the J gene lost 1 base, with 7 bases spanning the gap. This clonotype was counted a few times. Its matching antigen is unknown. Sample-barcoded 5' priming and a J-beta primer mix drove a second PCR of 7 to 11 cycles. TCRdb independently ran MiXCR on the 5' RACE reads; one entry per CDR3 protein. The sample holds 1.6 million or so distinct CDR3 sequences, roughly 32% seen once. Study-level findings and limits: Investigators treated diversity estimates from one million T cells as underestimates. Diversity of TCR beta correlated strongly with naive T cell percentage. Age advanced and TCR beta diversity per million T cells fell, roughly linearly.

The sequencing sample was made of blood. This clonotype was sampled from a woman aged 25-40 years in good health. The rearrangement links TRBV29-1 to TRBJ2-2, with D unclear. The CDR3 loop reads CSVVGQNTGELFF. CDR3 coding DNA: TGCAGCGTTGTAGGTCAGAACACCGGGGAGCTGTTTTTT.